A single sample gave rise to the 24 T cell receptor beta chains below, sequenced in a study of blood T cell repertoires in COVID-19. Assay used: immunoSEQ multiplex PCR; TCRdb lists only in-frame clones, some missing. The sample has 70,000 to 95,000 clones; around 85% are singletons. The sequenced sample consisted of peripheral blood. Receptor source: a woman aged 70-85 years with active or convalescent COVID-19.

The chain joins TRBV24-1 to TRBJ2-7; 11 bases line up with TRBD1. J gave up 5 bases and V 3 bases, and 8 bases lay outside the gene matches. Germline loops: CDR1 KGHDR, CDR2 SFDVKD. The CDR3 spans 16 residues. The CDR3, as DNA: TGTGCCACCAGTGATCCGTCGAGGACAGGGGGCGACGAGCAGTACTTC. Its translation: CATSDPSRTGGDEQYF.

CDR3 DNA: TGTGCCAGTAGCAGTGGGGACATCCTTGGCTACACCTTC. It is translated as CASSSGDILGYTF. The chain joins TRBV19 to TRBJ1-2; D is perhaps TRBD1 (6 bases). V was shortened by 6 bases and J by 7 bases, with 15 bases between the two germline ends. The germline gives CDR1 LNHDA, CDR2 SQIVND (reference sequence). This CDR3 comprises 13 residues. Full variable domain (missing parts from reference TRBV19 and TRBJ1-2): DGGITQSPKYLFRKEGQNVTLSCEQNLNHDAMYWYRQDPGQGLRLIYYSQIVNDFQKGDIAEGYSVSREKKESFPLTVTSAQKNPTAFYLCASSSGDILGYTFGSGTRLTVV.

V is TRBV13 and J is TRBJ2-5, with D perhaps matching TRBD2 (6 bases). V lost 1 base and J 4 bases, leaving 19 bases between the germline ends. The CDR3 length is 17 residues. CDR1 is PRHDT and CDR2 is FYEKMQ in the germline V gene (reference sequence). Written as DNA, the CDR3 is TGTGCCAGCAGCTTAGTCGGAGTAGCTAGCGTGAGAGAGACCCAGTACTTC. As protein: CASSLVGVASVRETQYF.

The V and J genes are TRBV4-2 and TRBJ1-4; a possible D gene is TRBD1 (6 bases). Germline-derived CDR1 and CDR2 are LGHNA and YNFKEQ. V was shortened by 0 bases and J by 0 bases, with 14 bases between the two germline ends. The CDR3 sequence is 18 residues long. The CDR3 loop is CASSQELGQGPTNEKLFF. Here the CDR3 DNA reads TGTGCCAGCAGCCAAGAGTTGGGGCAGGGGCCAACTAATGAAAAACTGTTTTTT.

The gene calls are TRBV7-2 and TRBJ1-5, with 8 positions matching TRBD1. V lost 6 bases and J lost 9; bases outside the gene matches: 10. The CDR3 contains 14 residues. From germline, CDR1 is SGHTA and CDR2 FQGNSA. The CDR3 sequence: CASSPGQGPWPQHF. Written as DNA, the CDR3 is TGTGCCAGCAGTCCCGGACAGGGACCGTGGCCCCAGCATTTT.

CDR3 loop: CASSQDLDSLGNTIYF. The CDR3 DNA sequence: TGTGCCAGCAGCCAAGATTTAGACAGCCTTGGAAACACCATATATTTT. The rearrangement links TRBV3-1 (or the pseudogene TRBV3-2) to TRBJ1-3; D is possibly TRBD1 (5 bases). Trimming stripped 0 bases from V and 3 bases from J, with 12 bases between. CDR1 is LGHDT and CDR2 is YNNKEL in the germline V gene (reference sequence). The CDR3 spans 16 residues.

The V and J genes are TRBV5-4 and TRBJ1-2; 8 bases map to TRBD1. The CDR3 is 14 amino acids. J was trimmed by 4 bases and V by 4 bases; bases with no gene match: 6. Germline values: CDR1 SGHNT, CDR2 YYREEE (reference sequence). The CDR3 DNA follows: TGTGCCAGCAGCACGACAGGGGAGGGCTATGGCTACACCTTC. Translation: CASSTTGEGYGYTF.

This clone turned up a few times. The gene calls are TRBV5-4 and TRBJ2-5, with TRBD1 identical over 7 bases. Germline V lookup: CDR1 SGHNT, CDR2 YYREEE (reference sequence). This CDR3 comprises 18 residues. The V and J ends lost 4 bases and 5 bases, in that order; junction bases with no gene match: 20. In DNA form, the CDR3 reads TGTGCCAGCAGCAAGGCTATTAATGAGGGGGCTCGTCGGGAGACCCAGTACTTC. It encodes CASSKAINEGARRETQYF.

This clone showed up just once. The V gene is TRBV12-3 or TRBV12-4, the J gene TRBJ2-3; 8 bases align to TRBD2. CDR3 size: 12 residues. The ends lost 6 bases at V and 10 bases at J; junction bases unmatched: 6. CDR3 DNA: TGTGCCAGCAGACAAGCGGGGGACGCGCAGTATTTT. It codes for CASRQAGDAQYF.

V is TRBV6-5 and J is TRBJ1-2; the match to TRBD1 covers 10 bases. The V gene end was trimmed by 7 bases and the J gene end by 6 bases; junction bases not matched to a gene: 11. CDR1 and CDR2 from the germline V gene are MNHEY and SVGAGI. The CDR3 covers 15 residues. CDR3 DNA: TGTGCCAGCAACCCGACAGGGGGCGCTTTGAATGGCTACACCTTC. It translates to CASNPTGGALNGYTF.

The chain links TRBV21-1 to TRBJ2-1; no DNA check was done on the table's D call, TRBD1. TRBV21-1 has pseudogene status. The CDR3 totals 17 residues. CDR3 loop: CASSKAGGRTVDYEQFF. The CDR3 DNA is TGTGCCAGCAGCAAAGCTGGCGGTAGGACAGTTGACTATGAGCAGTTCTTC.

V is TRBV23-1 and J is TRBJ1-2; 8 positions match TRBD1. TRBV23-1 is reported as an ORF; its role is uncertain. The ends lost 10 bases at V and 4 bases at J; junction bases unmatched: 11. The CDR3 is made up of 14 amino acids. The CDR3 is CANPNPDRVYGYTF. CDR3 in DNA: TGCGCCAACCCTAACCCGGACAGGGTCTATGGCTACACCTTC.

The rearrangement links TRBV18 to TRBJ1-3; D call uncertain. Germline-derived CDR1 and CDR2 are KGHSH and LQKENI. The CDR3 consists of 16 residues. Trimming removed 0 bases from V and 2 bases from J, with 11 bases in between. The CDR3: CASSPPGRSPGNTIYF. The CDR3 DNA is TGTGCCAGCTCACCACCGGGCAGATCACCTGGAAACACCATATATTTT.

The chain recombines TRBV28 with TRBJ2-7, with 11 bases fitting TRBD2. The junction had 8 bases not matched to a gene; V was cut back by 5 bases and J by 5 bases. The CDR3 extends over 15 amino acids. The germline gives CDR1 MDHEN, CDR2 SYDVKM. CDR3 sequence reads: CASSPSGGKRDEQYF. In DNA form, the CDR3 reads TGTGCCAGCAGTCCTAGCGGGGGGAAGAGGGACGAGCAGTACTTC.

V usage is TRBV2 and J usage is TRBJ1-1, with 7 bases aligning to TRBD1. V was clipped by 5 bases and J by 9 bases; unmatched bases: 9. This CDR3 comprises 13 residues. Germline CDR1 reads SNHLY; CDR2 reads FYNNEI. The chain's CDR3 is CASSYDDRVKAFF. In DNA form, the CDR3 reads TGTGCCAGCAGTTACGATGACAGGGTCAAAGCTTTCTTT.

The chain employs TRBV3-1 (or the pseudogene TRBV3-2) and TRBJ1-3; TRBD1 is a possible D gene (6 bases). The CDR3 length is 14 residues. V was trimmed by 2 bases and J by 1 base, leaving 6 bases between them. The V gene's germline CDR1 is LGHDT and CDR2 YNNKEL (reference sequence). The CDR3 DNA is TGTGCCAGCAGCCAAACAGGGTCTGGAAACACCATATATTTT. Amino acid sequence: CASSQTGSGNTIYF.

The chain has TRBV6-6 and TRBJ2-5, with a weak D call TRBD1 (5 bases). CDR3 length: 15 residues. The germline V gene has CDR1 MNHNY and CDR2 SVGAGI (reference sequence). V lost 7 bases to trimming and J lost 1 base, with 16 bases between them. CDR3 region: CASNSMRQIQETQYF. The CDR3 DNA sequence: TGTGCCAGCAATAGCATGCGACAGATCCAAGAGACCCAGTACTTC.

The chain employs TRBV15 and TRBJ2-1; TRBD1 matches at 10 bases. This CDR3 is 17 amino acids long. From germline, CDR1 is LNHNV and CDR2 YYDKDF (reference sequence). V lost 3 bases and J lost 7; bases outside the gene matches: 12. The CDR3 bases are TGTGCCACCAGCAGGCCCAGGGGGGACAGGGGATCAAATGAGCAGTTCTTC. Translated: CATSRPRGDRGSNEQFF.

The rearrangement joins TRBV29-1 to TRBJ2-3; 9 positions agree with TRBD2. The trim removed 2 bases at V and 3 bases at J, leaving 9 bases unmatched. CDR1 SQVTM and CDR2 ANQGSEA come from the germline V gene. The CDR3 length is 16 residues. The CDR3 DNA reads as TGCAGCGTTGAACGGGGCGGTAGCGGGGGAACAGATACGCAGTATTTT. This sequence encodes CSVERGGSGGTDTQYF.

In the case of this clone: This sample includes further DNA sequences coding for the same CDR3. This sequence joins TRBV27 and TRBJ1-1; no reliable D call. The CDR3 extends over 12 amino acids. Trimming stripped 4 bases from V and 1 base from J, with 4 bases between. The germline CDR1 and CDR2 sequences are MNHEY and SMNVEV (reference sequence). This CDR3 is CASSSSNTEAFF. The CDR3 nucleotides are TGTGCCAGCAGTTCGTCGAACACTGAAGCTTTCTTT.

The chain recombines TRBV2 with TRBJ1-2; 8 bases agree with TRBD1. Germline lookup yields CDR1 SNHLY and CDR2 FYNNEI. CDR3 size: 14 residues. V shed 5 bases, J shed 7 bases, and the junction held 9 bases outside the gene matches. The CDR3 DNA reads TGTGCCAGCAGTTACATACAGGGGGTGGTTGGCTACACCTTC. This translates into CASSYIQGVVGYTF. The variable domain in full, completed from reference TRBV2 and TRBJ1-2, reads EPEVTQTPSHQVTQMGQEVILRCVPISNHLYFYWYRQILGQKVEFLVSFYNNEISEKSEIFDDQFSVERPDGSNFTLKIRSTKLEDSAMYFCASSYIQGVVGYTFGSGTRLTVV.

In its sample, this clone was seen a few times. The gene calls are TRBV7-2 and TRBJ1-6; 8 positions match TRBD1. CDR1 and CDR2 (germline): SGHTA, FQGNSA. The CDR3 loop spans 15 amino acids. The ends lost 2 bases at V and 9 bases at J; junction bases unmatched: 6. The CDR3 nucleotides read TGTGCCAGCAGCTTATGGACAGGGACCGGTTCACCCCTCCACTTT. Translating gives CASSLWTGTGSPLHF.

V and J are TRBV5-1 and TRBJ1-1; possibly TRBD1 for D (6 bases). Germline CDR1 reads SGHRS; CDR2 reads YFSETQ. CDR3 length: 17 residues. V was pared by 7 bases and J by 1 base, with 23 bases between. This chain's CDR3 is CASSPGQGTTRNTEAFF. The CDR3 DNA reads TGCGCCAGCTCCCCGGGGCAGGGGACGACCAGGAACACTGAAGCTTTCTTT.

Worth noting for this clone: One end of the junction is discordant with germline, which a read error may explain. Written as DNA, the CDR3 is TGTGCCAGCAGCCTAATAGGGGACTCCCACGAGCAGTACTTC. Its protein is CASSLIGDSHEQYF. The chain carries TRBV7-9 and TRBJ2-7; tentative D call: TRBD2 (6 bases). The length of the CDR3 is 14 residues. Germline V gives CDR1 SEHNR, CDR2 FQNEAQ (reference sequence). Based on the CDR3 plus reference TRBV7-9 and TRBJ2-7, the full variable domain is DTGVSQNPRHKITKRGQNVTFRCDPISEHNRLYWYRQTLGQGPEFLTYFQNEAQLEKSRLLSDRFSAERPKGSFSTLEIQRTEQGDSAMYLCASSLIGDSHEQYFGPGTRLTVT.